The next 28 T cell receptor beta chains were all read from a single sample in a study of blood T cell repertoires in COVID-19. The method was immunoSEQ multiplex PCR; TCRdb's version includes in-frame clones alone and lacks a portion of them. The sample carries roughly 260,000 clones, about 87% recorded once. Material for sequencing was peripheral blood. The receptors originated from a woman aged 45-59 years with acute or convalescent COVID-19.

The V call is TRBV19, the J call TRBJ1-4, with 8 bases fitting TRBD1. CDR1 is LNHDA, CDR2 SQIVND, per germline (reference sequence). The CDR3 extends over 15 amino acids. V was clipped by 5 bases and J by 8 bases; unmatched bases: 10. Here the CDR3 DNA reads TGTGCCAGTAGTCCGGCGGACAGGGTTGGCGAAAAACTGTTTTTT. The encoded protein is CASSPADRVGEKLFF.

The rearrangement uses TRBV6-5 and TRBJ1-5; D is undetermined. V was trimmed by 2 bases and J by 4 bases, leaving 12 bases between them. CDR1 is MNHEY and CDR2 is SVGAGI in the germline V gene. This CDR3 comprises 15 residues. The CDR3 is CASSYAASANQPQHF. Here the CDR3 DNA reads TGTGCCAGCAGTTACGCAGCGAGTGCTAATCAGCCCCAGCATTTT.

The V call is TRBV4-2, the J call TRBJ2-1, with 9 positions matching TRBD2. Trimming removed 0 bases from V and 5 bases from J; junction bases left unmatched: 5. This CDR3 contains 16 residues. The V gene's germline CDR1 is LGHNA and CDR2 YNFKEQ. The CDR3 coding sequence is TGTGCCAGCAGCCAAGAAGTAGCGGGAGTCCACAATGAGCAGTTCTTC. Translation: CASSQEVAGVHNEQFF.

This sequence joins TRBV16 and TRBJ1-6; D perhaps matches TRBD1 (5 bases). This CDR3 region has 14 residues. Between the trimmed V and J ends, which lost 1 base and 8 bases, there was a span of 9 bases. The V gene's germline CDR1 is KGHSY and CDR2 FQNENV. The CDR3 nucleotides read TGTGCCAGCAGCCAATTCGGGACTTATTCACCCCTCCACTTT. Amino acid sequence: CASSQFGTYSPLHF.

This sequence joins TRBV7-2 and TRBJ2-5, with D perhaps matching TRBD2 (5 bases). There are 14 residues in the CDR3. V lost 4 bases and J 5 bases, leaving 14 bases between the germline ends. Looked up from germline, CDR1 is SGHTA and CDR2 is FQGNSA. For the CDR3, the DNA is TGTGCCAGCAGCTCCCGATCCGGCGGGGAGACCCAGTACTTC. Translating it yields CASSSRSGGETQYF. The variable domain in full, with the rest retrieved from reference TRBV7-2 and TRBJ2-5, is GAGVSQSPSNKVTEKGKDVELRCDPISGHTALYWYRQSLGQGLEFLIYFQGNSAPDKSGLPSDRFSAERTGGSVSTLTIQRTQQEDSAVYLCASSSRSGGETQYFGPGTRLLVL.

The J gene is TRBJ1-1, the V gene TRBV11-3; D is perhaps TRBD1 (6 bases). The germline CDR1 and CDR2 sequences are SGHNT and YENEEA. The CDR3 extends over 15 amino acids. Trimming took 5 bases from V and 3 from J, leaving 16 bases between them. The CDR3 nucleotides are TGTGCCAGCAGCCCCGGGGGAGGGGGATACACTGAAGCTTTCTTT. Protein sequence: CASSPGGGGYTEAFF.

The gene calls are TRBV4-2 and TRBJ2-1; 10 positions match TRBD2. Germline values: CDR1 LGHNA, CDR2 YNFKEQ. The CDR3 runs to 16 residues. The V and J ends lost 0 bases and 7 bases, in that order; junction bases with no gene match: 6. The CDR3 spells CASSQDASGRINEQFF. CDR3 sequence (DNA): TGTGCCAGCAGCCAAGATGCTAGCGGGAGAATAAATGAGCAGTTCTTC.

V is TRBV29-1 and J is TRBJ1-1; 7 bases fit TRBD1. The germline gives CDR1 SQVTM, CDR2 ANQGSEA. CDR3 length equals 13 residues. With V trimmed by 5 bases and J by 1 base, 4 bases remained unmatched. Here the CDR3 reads CSVHRGWNTEAFF. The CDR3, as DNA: TGCAGCGTTCACAGGGGATGGAACACTGAAGCTTTCTTT. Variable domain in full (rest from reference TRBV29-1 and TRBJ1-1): SAVISQKPSRDICQRGTSLTIQCQVDSQVTMMFWYRQQPGQSLTLIATANQGSEATYESGFVIDKFPISRPNLTFSTLTVSNMSPEDSSIYLCSVHRGWNTEAFFGQGTRLTVV.

CDR3 coding DNA: TGTGCCAGCAGCTTAGTAAATACCAGGGCGACCGGGGAGCTGTTTTTT. As protein: CASSLVNTRATGELFF. This sequence joins TRBV7-2 and TRBJ2-2; D perhaps matches TRBD1 (5 bases). V lost 1 base and J 5 bases, leaving 14 bases between the germline ends. Germline CDR1 is SGHTA and CDR2 is FQGNSA. This CDR3 comprises 16 residues.

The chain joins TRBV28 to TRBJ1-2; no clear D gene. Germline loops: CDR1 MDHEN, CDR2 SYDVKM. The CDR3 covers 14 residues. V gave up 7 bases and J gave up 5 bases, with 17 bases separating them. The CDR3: CASIPRGRPYGYTF. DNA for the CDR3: TGTGCCAGCATTCCGAGAGGGCGGCCTTATGGCTACACCTTC.

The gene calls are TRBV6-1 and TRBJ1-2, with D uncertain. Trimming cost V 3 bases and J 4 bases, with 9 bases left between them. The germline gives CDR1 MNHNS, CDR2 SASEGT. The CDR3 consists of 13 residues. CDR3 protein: CASSDEALYGYTF. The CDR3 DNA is TGTGCCAGCAGTGACGAAGCACTCTATGGCTACACCTTC.

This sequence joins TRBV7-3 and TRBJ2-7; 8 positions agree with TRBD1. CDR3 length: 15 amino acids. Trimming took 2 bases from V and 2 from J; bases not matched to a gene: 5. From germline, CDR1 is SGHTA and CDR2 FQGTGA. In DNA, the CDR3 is TGTGCCAGCAGCTTAGGGGCGACAGGGGCCTACGAGCAGTACTTC. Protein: CASSLGATGAYEQYF.

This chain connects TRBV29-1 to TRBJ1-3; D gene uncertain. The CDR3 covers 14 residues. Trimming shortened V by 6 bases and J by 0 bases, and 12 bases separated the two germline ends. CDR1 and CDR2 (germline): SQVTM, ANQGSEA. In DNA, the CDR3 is TGCAGCGTAGCAGGACTGAACTCTGGAAACACCATATATTTT. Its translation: CSVAGLNSGNTIYF.

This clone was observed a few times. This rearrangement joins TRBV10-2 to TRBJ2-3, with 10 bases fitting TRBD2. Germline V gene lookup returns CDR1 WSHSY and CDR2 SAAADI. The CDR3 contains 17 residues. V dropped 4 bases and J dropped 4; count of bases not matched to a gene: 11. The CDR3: CASSANRAGGLADTQYF. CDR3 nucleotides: TGCGCCAGCAGTGCGAACCGAGCGGGAGGGTTGGCAGATACGCAGTATTTT.

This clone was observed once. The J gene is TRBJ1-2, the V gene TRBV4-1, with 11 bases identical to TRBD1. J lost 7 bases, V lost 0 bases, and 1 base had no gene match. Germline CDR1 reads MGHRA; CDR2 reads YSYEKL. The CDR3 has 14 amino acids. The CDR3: CASSQEDRGLGYTF. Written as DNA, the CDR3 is TGCGCCAGCAGCCAAGAGGACAGGGGGCTTGGCTACACCTTC.

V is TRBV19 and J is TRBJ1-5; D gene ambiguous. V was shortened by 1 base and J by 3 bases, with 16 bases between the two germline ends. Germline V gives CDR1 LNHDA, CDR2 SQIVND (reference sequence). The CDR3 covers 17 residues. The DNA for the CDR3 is TGTGCCAGTAGTATAGTAGCGGGAGGAGGACTCAATCAGCCCCAGCATTTT. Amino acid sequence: CASSIVAGGGLNQPQHF. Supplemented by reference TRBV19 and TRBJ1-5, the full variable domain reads DGGITQSPKYLFRKEGQNVTLSCEQNLNHDAMYWYRQDPGQGLRLIYYSQIVNDFQKGDIAEGYSVSREKKESFPLTVTSAQKNPTAFYLCASSIVAGGGLNQPQHFGDGTRLSIL.

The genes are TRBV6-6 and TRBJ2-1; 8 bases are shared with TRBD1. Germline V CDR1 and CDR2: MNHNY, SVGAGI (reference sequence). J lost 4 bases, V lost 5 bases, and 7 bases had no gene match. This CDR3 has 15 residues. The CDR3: CASSGQGLSYNEQFF. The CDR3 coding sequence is TGTGCCAGCAGTGGACAGGGATTATCATACAATGAGCAGTTCTTC.

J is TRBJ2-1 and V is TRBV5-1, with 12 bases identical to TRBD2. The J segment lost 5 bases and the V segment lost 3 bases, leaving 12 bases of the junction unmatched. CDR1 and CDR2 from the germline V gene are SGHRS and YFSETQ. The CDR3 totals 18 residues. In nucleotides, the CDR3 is TGCGCCAGCAGCTGGAAGGGGAGACTAGCGGGAGTCCACAATGAGCAGTTCTTC. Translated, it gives CASSWKGRLAGVHNEQFF.

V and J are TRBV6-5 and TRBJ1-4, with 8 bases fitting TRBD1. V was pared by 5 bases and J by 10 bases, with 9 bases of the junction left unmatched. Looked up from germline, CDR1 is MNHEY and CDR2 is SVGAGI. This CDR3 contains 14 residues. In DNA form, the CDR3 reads TGTGCCAGCAGTAACAGGGGGAGGGTTGGAAAACTGTTTTTT. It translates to CASSNRGRVGKLFF.

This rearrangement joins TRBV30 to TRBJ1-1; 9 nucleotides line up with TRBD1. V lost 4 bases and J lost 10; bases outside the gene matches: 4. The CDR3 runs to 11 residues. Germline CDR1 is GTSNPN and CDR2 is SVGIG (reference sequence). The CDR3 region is CAWNGQGRAFF. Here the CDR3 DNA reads TGTGCCTGGAACGGACAGGGGAGAGCTTTCTTT.

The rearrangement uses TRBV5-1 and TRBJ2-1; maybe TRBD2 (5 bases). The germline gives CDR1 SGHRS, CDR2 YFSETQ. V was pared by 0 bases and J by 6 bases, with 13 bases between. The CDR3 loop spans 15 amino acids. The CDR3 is CASSLVGSIGNEQFF. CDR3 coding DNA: TGCGCCAGCAGCTTGGTAGGGAGTATCGGCAATGAGCAGTTCTTC.

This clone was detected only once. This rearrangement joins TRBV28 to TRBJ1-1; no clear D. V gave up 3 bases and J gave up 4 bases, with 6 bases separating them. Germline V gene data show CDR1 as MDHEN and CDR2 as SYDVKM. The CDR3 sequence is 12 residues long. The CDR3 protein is CASSLLSTEAFF. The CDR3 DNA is TGTGCCAGCAGTTTGCTGAGCACTGAAGCTTTCTTT.

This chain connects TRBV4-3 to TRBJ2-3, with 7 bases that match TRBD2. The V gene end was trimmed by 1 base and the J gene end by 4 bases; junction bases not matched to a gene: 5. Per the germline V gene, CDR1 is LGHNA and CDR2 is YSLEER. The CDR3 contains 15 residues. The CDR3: CASSQVGGRSDTQYF. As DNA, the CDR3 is TGCGCCAGCAGCCAAGTCGGGGGGAGGTCAGATACGCAGTATTTT.

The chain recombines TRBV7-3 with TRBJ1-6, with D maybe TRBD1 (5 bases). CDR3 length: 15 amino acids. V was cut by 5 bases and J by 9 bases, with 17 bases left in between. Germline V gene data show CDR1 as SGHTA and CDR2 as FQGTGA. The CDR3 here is CASSREPDKGSPLHF. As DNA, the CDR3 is TGTGCCAGCAGCCGCGAACCGGACAAAGGTTCACCCCTCCACTTT.

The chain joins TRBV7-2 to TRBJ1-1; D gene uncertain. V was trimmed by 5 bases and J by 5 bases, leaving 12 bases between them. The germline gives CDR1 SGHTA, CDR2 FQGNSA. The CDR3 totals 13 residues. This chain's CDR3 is CASSQGRGTEAFF. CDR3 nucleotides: TGTGCCAGCAGCCAAGGCCGGGGTACTGAAGCTTTCTTT.

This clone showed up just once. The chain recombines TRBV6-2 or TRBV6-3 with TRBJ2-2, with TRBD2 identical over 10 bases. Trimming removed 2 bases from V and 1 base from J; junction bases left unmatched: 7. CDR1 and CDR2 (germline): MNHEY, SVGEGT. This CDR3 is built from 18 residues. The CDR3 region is CASSYPRVAGGNTGELFF. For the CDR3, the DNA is TGTGCCAGCAGTTACCCGAGGGTAGCGGGAGGGAACACCGGGGAGCTGTTTTTT.

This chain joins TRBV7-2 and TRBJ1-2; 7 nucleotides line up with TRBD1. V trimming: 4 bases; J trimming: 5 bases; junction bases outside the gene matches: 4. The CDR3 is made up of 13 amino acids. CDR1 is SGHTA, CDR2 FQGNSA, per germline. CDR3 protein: CASSSRTGYGYTF. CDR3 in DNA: TGTGCCAGCAGCTCCCGGACAGGTTATGGCTACACCTTC.

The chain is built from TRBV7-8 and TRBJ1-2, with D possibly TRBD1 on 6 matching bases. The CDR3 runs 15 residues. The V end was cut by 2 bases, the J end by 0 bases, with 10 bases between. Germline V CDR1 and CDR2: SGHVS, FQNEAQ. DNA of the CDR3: TGTGCCAGCAGCTTAACAGGGTTCCCTAACTATGGCTACACCTTC. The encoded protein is CASSLTGFPNYGYTF.